This T cell receptor beta chain was sequenced in a study of blood T cell repertoires in COVID-19. The overall study: The samples span acute and convalescent COVID-19 from the United States, Italy and Spain.

This clone was counted once. The CDR3 has 16 residues. The germline V and J ends were trimmed by 5 bases and 0 bases, with 14 bases remaining between them. CDR1 is MNHNY, CDR2 SVGAGI, per germline (reference sequence). Study processing details: Estimation of nucleated cell counts was performed using reference gene primer amplification. Clones were sequenced by immunoSEQ multiplex PCR, and TCRdb holds only the in-frame ones, with some missing. D and trimming were read from the DNA, whereas the V and J calls and clone size are those reported in that table. The repertoire holds 80,000 to 100,000 clones, over 90% seen once, with 4% to 5.5% in the top ten.

The TCR originated in a human donor with active COVID-19. The donor label of this sample is uncertain. The chain combines TRBV6-6 with TRBJ2-1; the D gene is possibly TRBD2 (5 bases). The sequenced material came from peripheral blood. CDR3 loop: CASSPWTGSSYNEQFF. In DNA, the CDR3 is TGTGCCAGCAGTCCATGGACTGGGAGCTCCTACAATGAGCAGTTCTTC.